This T cell receptor (beta chain) was recovered during a study of blood T cell repertoires in COVID-19 (dated by TCRdb to 2020 to 2021). About the investigation overall: For ImmuneRACE Cohort 3, a participant was defined as recovered based on two consecutive negative NP/OP PCR tests, clearance by a healthcare professional, or resolution of symptoms. Subjects who had been exposed to COVID-19, were actively infected with it, or had recovered from it provided the deeply sampled blood TCRbeta repertoires that made up the dataset. The prospective study material was composed of cDNA or gDNA derived from T cells, B-cell-depleted T cells, or PBMCs. The collaborator samples originated in the United States, Italy and Spain and spanned the acute and convalescent phases of COVID-19. Where available, HLA class I and class II types were taken from metadata supplied by the sample provider and were not determined by assay-based typing. The repertoires were released in a freely available public database meant as a resource for research on the immune response to SARS-CoV-2. Samples came from the ongoing ImmuneRACE study (first 160 participants) plus 1,254 subjects from 6 global collaborators. The sample metadata nearly always contained a de-identified subject ID, COVID-19 status, age in years and sex.

TCRbeta CDR3 regions were amplified from genomic DNA using the immunoSEQ Assay, a bias-controlled multiplex PCR. Turning to the authors' computational methods: Nucleated cell counts per sample were estimated from amplification of reference gene primers within the assay. To quantify the absolute abundance of each unique TCRbeta CDR3 rearrangement, sequence reads were collapsed and filtered. For each sample, productive Simpson clonality was calculated as the square root of Simpson's diversity index over productive rearrangements. TCRdb took over this immuneACCESS table, retaining in-frame rearrangements with V and J assigned. Such tables are incomplete; in checked studies, under half of the missing clones stem from an unresolved V gene, and the remainder is unexplained. V and J calls and clone size are those listed in that table; D and trimming were worked out from the DNA. The sample includes roughly 210,000 clones, with 80% to 90% observed a single time. The ten largest clones represent roughly 7.2% of the sample.

Trimming removed 11 bases from V and 4 bases from J, leaving 14 bases between the germline ends. From cysteine to phenylalanine, the CDR3 is 12 amino acids long. The entry retains the CDR3 DNA only, 36 bases that are in frame from base 1. The germline V gene sets CDR1 to MDHEN and CDR2 to SYDVKM. The investigation overall reported the following: The amount of clinical and demographic metadata varied by source and participant and was provided uncurated.

Enrolling through a virtual design, the prospective study's participants ranged in age from roughly 18 to 100 years and lived across 24 United States geographic areas. In the prospective study, cohorts were assigned on the basis of participant-reported clinical history obtained from a screening survey and a study questionnaire. Mobile phlebotomists in the prospective study collected whole blood, serum and a nasopharyngeal or oropharyngeal swab from every participant. Over an approximately 2-month period, participants in the prospective study had the option of providing additional blood draws and questionnaires. Before DNA extraction, blood samples from the prospective study were shipped at room temperature or frozen. About this clone: The target of this receptor is not known. Base qualities are not recorded, but no much larger clone differs from it by a single base.

The sequencing sample was made of PBMCs or T cells enriched from blood (not recorded which). The sequence was obtained from a man younger than 40 in a cohort exposed to, infected with or recovered from COVID-19 (not recorded which). The chain couples TRBV28 to TRBJ1-2; the D gene is possibly TRBD1, with 6 bases matching. The CDR3 region reads CAVQKTGYGYTF. The nucleotides are TGTGCCGTACAGAAGACAGGCTATGGCTACACCTTC.